These 3 T cell receptor beta chains share one sample of origin, sequenced in a study of blood T cell repertoires in COVID-19. Measured with immunoSEQ multiplex PCR; TCRdb has only the in-frame clones, and not every one. The repertoire holds around 100,000 clones, with around 92% as singletons. The sequenced sample was peripheral blood. These receptors were taken from a man over 45 with COVID-19, enrolled during active disease.

The chain couples TRBV11-3 to TRBJ2-7, with 8 bases matching TRBD1. Trimming took 5 bases from V and 6 from J; bases not matched to a gene: 9. CDR1 is SGHNT, CDR2 YENEEA, per germline. The CDR3 has 14 residues. The CDR3 loop reads CASSPRTGSGEQYF. The CDR3 nucleotides read TGTGCCAGCAGCCCCAGGACAGGGTCGGGCGAGCAGTACTTC.

The chain uses TRBV2 and TRBJ2-7; D is possibly TRBD1 (6 bases). Germline CDR1 and CDR2: SNHLY and FYNNEI. With 5 bases removed from V and 3 bases from J, the gap between germline ends came to 14 bases. This CDR3 region has 14 residues. The CDR3 sequence: CASSLRGTFYEQYF. The CDR3 DNA reads TGTGCCAGCAGTTTAAGGGGGACGTTCTACGAGCAGTACTTC. The variable domain in full, with the rest retrieved from reference TRBV2 and TRBJ2-7, is EPEVTQTPSHQVTQMGQEVILRCVPISNHLYFYWYRQILGQKVEFLVSFYNNEISEKSEIFDDQFSVERPDGSNFTLKIRSTKLEDSAMYFCASSLRGTFYEQYFGPGTRLTVT.

The J gene is TRBJ1-2, the V gene TRBV3-1 (or the pseudogene TRBV3-2); D possibly corresponds to TRBD1 (5 bases). This CDR3 comprises 15 residues. V was cut by 3 bases and J by 5 bases, with 16 bases left in between. Germline lookup yields CDR1 LGHDT and CDR2 YNNKEL (reference sequence). The CDR3 DNA is TGTGCCAGCAGCCAGACGGGAGGGGCTGGTTATGGCTACACCTTC. This encodes CASSQTGGAGYGYTF.